These 5 T cell receptor beta chains were sequenced from one sample in a study of patients and donors after allogeneic stem cell transplantation. TCRdb redid the calling of the RT-PCR reads with MiXCR, one entry per CDR3 protein. The sample has around 90,000 distinct CDR3 sequences, approximately 49% seen once. Sequenced: blood, either unsorted or a sorted T cell fraction (not recorded which). The receptors were gathered from a human donor who was either an allogeneic HSCT recipient or a stem cell or donor lymphocyte infusion donor (not recorded which). It is not recorded whose cells these are; they may come from a transplant donor.

This chain links TRBV15 with TRBJ2-7; D not resolved. This CDR3 region has 13 residues. The germline V gene encodes CDR1 LNHNV and CDR2 YYDKDF (reference sequence). V was shortened by 0 bases and J by 0 bases, with 3 bases between the two germline ends. The CDR3 DNA is TGTGCCACCAGCAGAGATATCTCCTACGAGCAGTACTTC. Protein sequence: CATSRDISYEQYF.

The rearrangement links TRBV7-8 to TRBJ1-5, with TRBD1 matching over 8 bases. The V and J ends lost 5 bases and 6 bases, in that order; junction bases with no gene match: 3. Germline V lookup: CDR1 SGHVS, CDR2 FQNEAQ. The length of the CDR3 is 13 residues. CDR3 region: CASSLTGGQPQHF. The CDR3 nucleotides read TGTGCCAGCAGCCTCACAGGGGGTCAGCCCCAGCATTTT.

The V call is TRBV5-6, the J call TRBJ1-1; D remains unclear. The CDR3 is made up of 16 amino acids. Germline V gene sequence: CDR1 SGHDT, CDR2 YYEEEE. V lost 4 bases and J lost 2, with 18 bases in between. CDR3 amino acids: CASSPHLYGLNTEAFF. In DNA form, the CDR3 reads TGTGCCAGCAGCCCTCATTTATACGGACTCAACACTGAAGCTTTCTTT.

This clonotype was seen more than once but under ten times. The CDR3 nucleotides read TGTGCCAGCAGCTTGTACAGGGGGCAGATTCAAGCTTTCTTT. This translates into CASSLYRGQIQAFF. The rearrangement links TRBV7-9 to TRBJ1-1; 9 nucleotides line up with TRBD1. Per the germline V gene, CDR1 is SEHNR and CDR2 is FQNEAQ (reference sequence). CDR3 length: 14 residues. V trimming: 3 bases; J trimming: 9 bases; junction bases outside the gene matches: 8.

V is TRBV12-3 or TRBV12-4 and J is TRBJ1-2, with D hard to call. The CDR3 spans 13 residues. V lost 1 base and J lost 1, with 4 bases in between. The CDR3 DNA follows: TGTGCCAGCAGTTTAGGGAGTAACTATGGCTACACCTTC. Its translation: CASSLGSNYGYTF.